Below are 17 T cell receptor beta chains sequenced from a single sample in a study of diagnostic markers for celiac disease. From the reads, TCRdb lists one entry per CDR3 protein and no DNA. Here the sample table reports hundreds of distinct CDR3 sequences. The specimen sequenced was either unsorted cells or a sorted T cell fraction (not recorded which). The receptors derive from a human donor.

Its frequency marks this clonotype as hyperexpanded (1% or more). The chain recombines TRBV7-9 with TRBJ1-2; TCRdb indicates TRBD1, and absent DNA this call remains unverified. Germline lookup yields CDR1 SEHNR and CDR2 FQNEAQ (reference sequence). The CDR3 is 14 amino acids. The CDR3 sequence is CASSTYSGVTGYTF.

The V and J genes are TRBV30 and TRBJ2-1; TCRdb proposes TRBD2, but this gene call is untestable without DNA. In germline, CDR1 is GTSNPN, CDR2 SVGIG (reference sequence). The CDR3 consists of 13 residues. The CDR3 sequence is CAWSSNSGHGPFF.

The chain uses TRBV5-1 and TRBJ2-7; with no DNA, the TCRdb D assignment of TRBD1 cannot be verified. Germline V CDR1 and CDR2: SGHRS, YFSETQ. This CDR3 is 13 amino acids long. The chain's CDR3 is CASSLGPAYEQYF. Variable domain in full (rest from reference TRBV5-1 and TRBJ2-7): KAGVTQTPRYLIKTRGQQVTLSCSPISGHRSVSWYQQTPGQGLQFLFEYFSETQRNKGNFPGRFSGRQFSNSRSEMNVSTLELGDSALYLCASSLGPAYEQYFGPGTRLTVT.

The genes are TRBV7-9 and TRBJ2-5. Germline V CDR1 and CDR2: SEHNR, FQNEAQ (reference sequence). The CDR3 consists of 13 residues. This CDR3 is CASRVTGQETQYF. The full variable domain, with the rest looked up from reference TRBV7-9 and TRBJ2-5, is DTGVSQNPRHKITKRGQNVTFRCDPISEHNRLYWYRQTLGQGPEFLTYFQNEAQLEKSRLLSDRFSAERPKGSFSTLEIQRTEQGDSAMYLCASRVTGQETQYFGPGTRLLVL.

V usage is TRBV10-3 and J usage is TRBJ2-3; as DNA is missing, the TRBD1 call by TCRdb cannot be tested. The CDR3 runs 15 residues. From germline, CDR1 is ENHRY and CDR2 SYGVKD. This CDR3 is CAIRATGGGTDTQYF.

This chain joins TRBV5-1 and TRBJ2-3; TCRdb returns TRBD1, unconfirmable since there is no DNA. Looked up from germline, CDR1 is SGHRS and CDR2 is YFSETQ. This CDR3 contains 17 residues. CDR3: CASSEGQGADGTDTQYF.

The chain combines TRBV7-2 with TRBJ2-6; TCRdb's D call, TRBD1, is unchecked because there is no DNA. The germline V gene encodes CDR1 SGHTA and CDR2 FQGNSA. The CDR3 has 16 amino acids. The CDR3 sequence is CASSLGPGAGANVLTF.

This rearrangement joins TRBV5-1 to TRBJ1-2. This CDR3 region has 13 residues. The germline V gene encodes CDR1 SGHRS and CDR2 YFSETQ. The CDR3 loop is CASTVGSHYGYTF.

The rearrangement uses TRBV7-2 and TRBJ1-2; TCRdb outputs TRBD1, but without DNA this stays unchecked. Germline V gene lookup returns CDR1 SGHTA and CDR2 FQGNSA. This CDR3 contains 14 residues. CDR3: CASSLGQGSYGYTF. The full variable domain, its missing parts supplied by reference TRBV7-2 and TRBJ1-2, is GAGVSQSPSNKVTEKGKDVELRCDPISGHTALYWYRQSLGQGLEFLIYFQGNSAPDKSGLPSDRFSAERTGGSVSTLTIQRTQQEDSAVYLCASSLGQGSYGYTFGSGTRLTVV.

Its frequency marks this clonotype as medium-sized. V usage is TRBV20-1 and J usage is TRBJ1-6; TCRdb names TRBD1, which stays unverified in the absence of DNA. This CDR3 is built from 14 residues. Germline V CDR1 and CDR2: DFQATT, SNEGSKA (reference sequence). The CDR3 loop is CSARDKGNNSPLHF.

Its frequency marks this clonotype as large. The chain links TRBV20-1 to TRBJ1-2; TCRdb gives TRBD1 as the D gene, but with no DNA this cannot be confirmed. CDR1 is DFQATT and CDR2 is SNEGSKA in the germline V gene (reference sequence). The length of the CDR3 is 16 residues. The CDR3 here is CSASGGQGATNYGYTF.

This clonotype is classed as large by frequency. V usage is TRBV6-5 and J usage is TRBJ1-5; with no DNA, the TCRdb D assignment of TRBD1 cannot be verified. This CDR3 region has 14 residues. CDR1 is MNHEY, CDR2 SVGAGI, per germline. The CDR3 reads CASSDGQGNQPQHF.

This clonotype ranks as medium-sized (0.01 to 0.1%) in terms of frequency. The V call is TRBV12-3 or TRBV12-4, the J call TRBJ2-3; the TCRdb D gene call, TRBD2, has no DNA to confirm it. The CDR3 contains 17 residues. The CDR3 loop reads CASSPLGGSGGQDTQYF.

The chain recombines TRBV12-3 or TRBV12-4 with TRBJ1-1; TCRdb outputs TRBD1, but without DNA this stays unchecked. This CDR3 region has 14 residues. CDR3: CASSRQGFNTEAFF.

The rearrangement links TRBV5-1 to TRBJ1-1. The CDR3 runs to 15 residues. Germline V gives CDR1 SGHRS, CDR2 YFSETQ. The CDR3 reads CASSSWEAGGTEAFF.

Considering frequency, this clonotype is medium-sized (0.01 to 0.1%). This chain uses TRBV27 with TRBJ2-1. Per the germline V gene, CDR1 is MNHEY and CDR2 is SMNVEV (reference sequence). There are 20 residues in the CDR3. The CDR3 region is CASSFQGWIGRSSSYNEQFF.

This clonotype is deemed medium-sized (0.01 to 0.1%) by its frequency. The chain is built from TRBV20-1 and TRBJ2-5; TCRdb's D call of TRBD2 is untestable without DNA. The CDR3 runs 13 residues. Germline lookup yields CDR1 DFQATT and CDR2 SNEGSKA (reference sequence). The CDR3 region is CSAIRGGGETQYF.